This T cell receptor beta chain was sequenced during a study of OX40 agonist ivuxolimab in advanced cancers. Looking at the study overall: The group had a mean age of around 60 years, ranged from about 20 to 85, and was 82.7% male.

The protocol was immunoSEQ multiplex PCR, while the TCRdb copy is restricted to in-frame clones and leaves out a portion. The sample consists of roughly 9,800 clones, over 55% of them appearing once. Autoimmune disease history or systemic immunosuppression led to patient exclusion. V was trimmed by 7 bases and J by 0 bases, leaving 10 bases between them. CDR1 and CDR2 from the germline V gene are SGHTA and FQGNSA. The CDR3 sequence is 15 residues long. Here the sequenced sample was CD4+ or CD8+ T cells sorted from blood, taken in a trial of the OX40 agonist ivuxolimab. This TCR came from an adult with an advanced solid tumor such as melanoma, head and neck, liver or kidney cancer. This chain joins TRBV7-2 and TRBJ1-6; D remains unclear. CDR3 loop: CASTSHSSYNSPLHF. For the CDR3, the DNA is TGTGCCAGCACATCACACAGCTCCTATAATTCACCCCTCCACTTT.